These 18 T cell receptor beta chains were sequenced from one sample in a study of blood T cell repertoires in COVID-19. Data came from immunoSEQ multiplex PCR; TCRdb stores just in-frame clones and leaves some out. There are roughly 130,000 clones in the sample; 65% to 85% occur only once, and about 2% lies in the top ten. The sample comprised peripheral blood. The receptors derive from a man between 65 and 85 years old with acute or convalescent COVID-19.

V and J are TRBV18 and TRBJ2-1; perhaps TRBD2 as D (6 bases). The ends were cut back, 3 bases at V and 5 bases at J, with 17 bases in the middle. Germline CDR1 and CDR2: KGHSH and LQKENI. The CDR3 covers 16 residues. CDR3 in DNA: TGTGCCAGCTCACCCAGGGACTCTTCTTATGACAATGAGCAGTTCTTC. This encodes CASSPRDSSYDNEQFF.

The V call is TRBV19, the J call TRBJ2-7; maybe TRBD1 (6 bases). The CDR3 loop spans 14 amino acids. In germline, CDR1 is LNHDA, CDR2 SQIVND (reference sequence). Trimming removed 1 base at V and 2 bases at J, with 9 bases between. CDR3 region: CASSIGRGPYEQYF. In DNA form, the CDR3 reads TGTGCCAGTAGTATAGGCAGGGGCCCCTACGAGCAGTACTTC.

This chain uses TRBV5-1 with TRBJ1-1; D remains ambiguous. V lost 1 base, J lost 0 bases, and 13 bases lay in between. The CDR3 spans 16 residues. Germline CDR1 SGHRS, CDR2 YFSETQ. The CDR3 DNA sequence: TGCGCCAGCAGCTTGAGCGGCTATTATCTGAACACTGAAGCTTTCTTT. Translation gives CASSLSGYYLNTEAFF.

The CDR3: CASRRDENTEAFF. CDR3 bases: TGTGCCAGCAGGCGGGACGAGAACACTGAAGCTTTCTTT. This sequence joins TRBV6-4 and TRBJ1-1; the D gene is possibly TRBD1 (5 bases). Trimming took off 6 bases at V and 1 base at J, with 9 bases between the two ends. CDR1 and CDR2 from the germline V gene are MRHNA and SNTAGT. CDR3 length: 13 amino acids.

This clone has only a few counts. The chain employs TRBV20-1 and TRBJ2-1, with a possible D match to TRBD2 (6 bases). V lost 3 bases, J lost 0 bases, and 12 bases lay in between. Germline V lookup: CDR1 DFQATT, CDR2 SNEGSKA (reference sequence). The CDR3 runs to 15 residues. CDR3 residues: CSASRWGVSYNEQFF. In nucleotides, the CDR3 is TGCAGTGCTAGTCGATGGGGGGTCTCCTACAATGAGCAGTTCTTC.

This rearrangement joins TRBV3-1 (or the pseudogene TRBV3-2) to TRBJ1-1, with D maybe TRBD1 (5 bases). V was trimmed by 0 bases and J by 4 bases, leaving 12 bases between them. Germline CDR1 is LGHDT and CDR2 is YNNKEL (reference sequence). The CDR3 is 15 residues long. The CDR3 here is CASSQDGGDGTEAFF. CDR3 in DNA: TGTGCCAGCAGCCAAGATGGGGGGGATGGCACTGAAGCTTTCTTT.

This sequence joins TRBV3-1 (or the pseudogene TRBV3-2) and TRBJ2-5, with 7 bases fitting TRBD2. The CDR3 is made up of 15 amino acids. The V and J ends lost 2 bases and 4 bases, in that order; junction bases with no gene match: 7. CDR1 and CDR2 (germline): LGHDT, YNNKEL (reference sequence). This CDR3 reads CASSQFASGLETQYF. The CDR3 DNA follows: TGTGCCAGCAGCCAATTCGCTAGCGGATTAGAGACCCAGTACTTC.

In this sample, this clone turned up a few times. This sequence joins TRBV5-1 and TRBJ2-2, with D tentatively TRBD2 (6 bases). Germline CDR1 is SGHRS and CDR2 is YFSETQ. The CDR3 consists of 16 residues. The V gene lost 4 bases and the J gene lost 4 bases, with 17 bases spanning the gap. In DNA form, the CDR3 reads TGCGCCAGCAGCCCGACTAGTCAGTGGAGCACCGGGGAGCTGTTTTTT. It encodes CASSPTSQWSTGELFF.

Here the CDR3 DNA reads TGTGCCAGCTCACCGAACAGACAGTCCTACGAGCAGTACTTC. This codes for CASSPNRQSYEQYF. This chain joins TRBV18 and TRBJ2-7; weak D call: TRBD1 (5 bases). The CDR3 spans 14 residues. V was trimmed by 3 bases and J by 1 base, leaving 10 bases between them. CDR1 and CDR2 from the germline V gene are KGHSH and LQKENI.

V gene TRBV3-1 (or the pseudogene TRBV3-2) combines with J gene TRBJ2-2, with TRBD2 matching 8 bases. Germline-derived CDR1 and CDR2 are LGHDT and YNNKEL (reference sequence). The trim removed 1 base at V and 4 bases at J, leaving 8 bases unmatched. CDR3 length equals 17 residues. The CDR3 DNA reads as TGTGCCAGCAGCCAAGGATTGCGGGGGGAGCGCACCGGGGAGCTGTTTTTT. Protein: CASSQGLRGERTGELFF.

The table lists this clone with many counts. The V and J genes are TRBV4-1 and TRBJ2-1, with TRBD2 matching 8 bases. Germline V gene lookup returns CDR1 MGHRA and CDR2 YSYEKL. The CDR3 loop spans 17 amino acids. V was pared by 1 base and J by 8 bases, with 13 bases of the junction left unmatched. CDR3 DNA sequence: TGCGCCAGCAGCCAAGGACCCGGGGGGGGGTCATGGGATGAGCAGTTCTTC. Amino acids: CASSQGPGGGSWDEQFF.

This rearrangement joins TRBV2 to TRBJ2-3, with 10 positions matching TRBD2. Germline-derived CDR1 and CDR2 are SNHLY and FYNNEI. J lost 5 bases, V lost 8 bases, and 16 bases had no gene match. The CDR3 has 17 amino acids. The CDR3 nucleotides read TGTGCCAGCCGGGTAGCGGGGGGCCAAACGATAGGAGATACGCAGTATTTT. Translated, it gives CASRVAGGQTIGDTQYF.

In DNA, the CDR3 is TGTGCCAGCACCCGAGCTTCCCGGACAGGGGAGAAGGGTGGCTACACCTTC. Residues: CASTRASRTGEKGGYTF. The genes are TRBV7-9 and TRBJ1-2; 9 bases map to TRBD1. CDR3 length: 17 residues. With 7 bases clipped from V and 7 bases from J, the junction kept 19 bases outside the gene matches. From germline, CDR1 is SEHNR and CDR2 FQNEAQ (reference sequence).

This chain connects TRBV6-5 to TRBJ2-3; TRBD2 aligns across 7 bases. The V segment lost 6 bases and the J segment 2 bases; nucleotides outside the gene matches: 8. The CDR3 is 15 residues long. Germline V CDR1 and CDR2: MNHEY, SVGAGI. In DNA form, the CDR3 reads TGTGCCAGCAGGCTCCGGGACTACCTCACAGATACGCAGTATTTT. It codes for CASRLRDYLTDTQYF.

The chain couples TRBV4-1 to TRBJ1-1; no clear D. Germline V gene sequence: CDR1 MGHRA, CDR2 YSYEKL. This CDR3 comprises 16 residues. Trimming took 4 bases from V and 1 from J, leaving 16 bases between them. The CDR3 sequence is CASSPTTGLTNTEAFF. The CDR3 coding sequence is TGCGCCAGCAGCCCCACTACCGGACTAACGAACACTGAAGCTTTCTTT.

The chain combines TRBV5-1 with TRBJ2-2; 8 bases fit TRBD2. The CDR3 covers 13 residues. Trimming took 6 bases from V and 3 from J; bases not matched to a gene: 1. The V gene's germline CDR1 is SGHRS and CDR2 YFSETQ. CDR3 residues: CASTRGDTGELFF. CDR3 sequence (DNA): TGCGCCAGCACGCGGGGGGACACCGGGGAGCTGTTTTTT.

CDR3 protein: CASTLDRGYTEAFF. CDR3 in DNA: TGTGCCAGCACCCTGGACAGGGGCTATACTGAAGCTTTCTTT. V usage is TRBV6-5 and J usage is TRBJ1-1; 9 bases are shared with TRBD1. This CDR3 contains 14 residues. Germline V gene data show CDR1 as MNHEY and CDR2 as SVGAGI. J gave up 5 bases and V 7 bases, and 8 bases lay outside the gene matches.

This chain uses TRBV28 with TRBJ2-7; TRBD1 is a possible D gene (5 bases). V was shortened by 3 bases and J by 7 bases, with 7 bases between the two germline ends. Germline values: CDR1 MDHEN, CDR2 SYDVKM. This CDR3 region has 11 residues. The CDR3 DNA follows: TGTGCCAGCAGTTTTTACAGGGAGCAGTACTTC. Its translation: CASSFYREQYF.